The next 15 T cell receptor beta chains were all read from a single sample in a study of T cells in Graves' hyperthyroidism and ophthalmopathy. What was amplified from RNA transcripts were TCR beta CDR3 regions. The primer set for the first-round RT-PCR of the TCR CDR3 was HTBI. TCRdb used MiXCR to reprocess the multiplex PCR reads, holding one entry per CDR3 protein. The table lists over 150,000 distinct CDR3 sequences, around a sixth of them singletons. Sequenced sample: blood. These receptors were taken from a woman in her forties or fifties with Graves' hyperthyroidism.

A word on this clonotype: With a much larger clone just one base away, this may be a read error. The chain couples TRBV20-1 to TRBJ2-3, with D unclear. The CDR3 covers 13 residues. Germline assignment: CDR1 DFQATT and CDR2 SNEGSKA (reference sequence). Trimming removed 3 bases at V and 0 bases at J, with 7 bases between. In DNA, the CDR3 is TGCAGTGCTAGCGTGACTAGCACAGATACGCAGTATTTT. As protein: CSASVTSTDTQYF.

The chain is built from TRBV10-3 and TRBJ2-1, with D maybe TRBD2 (7 bases). The ends were cut back, 7 bases at V and 6 bases at J, with 19 bases in the middle. Germline CDR1 reads ENHRY; CDR2 reads SYGVKD. This CDR3 comprises 15 residues. CDR3 residues: CAITQGSSGFNEQFF. As DNA, the CDR3 is TGTGCCATCACCCAGGGGAGTAGCGGGTTCAATGAGCAGTTCTTC.

A note on this clonotype: An end of the junction does not agree with germline; a read error may underlie this. The rearrangement links TRBV6-1 to TRBJ2-1; 7 nucleotides match TRBD2. Germline assignment: CDR1 MNHNS and CDR2 SASEGT. The CDR3 spans 14 residues. In nucleotides, the CDR3 is TGTGCCAGCAGGCCTAGCGGAGCTAACAATGGGCAGTTCTTC. Translating gives CASRPSGANNGQFF.

In its sample, this clonotype was seen many times. V is TRBV2 and J is TRBJ1-6; D uncertain. Between the trimmed V and J ends, which lost 4 bases and 5 bases, there was a span of 6 bases. Germline V gives CDR1 SNHLY, CDR2 FYNNEI. This CDR3 is 13 amino acids long. CDR3 bases: TGTGCCAGCAGTGTAAACAATAATTCACCCCTCCACTTT. As protein: CASSVNNNSPLHF.

This clonotype was detected ten times or more. This rearrangement joins TRBV27 to TRBJ2-3; TRBD2 might be the D (6 bases). The length of the CDR3 is 14 residues. CDR1 MNHEY and CDR2 SMNVEV come from the germline V gene (reference sequence). V lost 3 bases, J lost 5 bases, and 12 bases lay in between. The CDR3, as DNA: TGTGCCAGCAGTTTGGGGACTCGGCAAGATACGCAGTATTTT. Encoded protein: CASSLGTRQDTQYF.

This clonotype was detected a few times. This chain joins TRBV24-1 and TRBJ2-1; a possible D gene is TRBD1 (6 bases). Germline lookup yields CDR1 KGHDR and CDR2 SFDVKD. The CDR3 loop spans 14 amino acids. The V end lost 7 bases, the J end lost 5 bases, and 14 bases lay between the germline ends. CDR3: CATREAGVNNEQFF. As DNA, the CDR3 is TGTGCCACCAGGGAGGCAGGGGTGAACAATGAGCAGTTCTTC.

The CDR3 region is CASSSPGTGTGNTIYF. In DNA, the CDR3 is TGTGCCAGCAGCTCACCGGGGACAGGGACTGGAAACACCATATATTTT. This sequence joins TRBV7-9 and TRBJ1-3; 9 nucleotides match TRBD1. Germline trimming cut 4 bases from V and 2 bases from J; bases unmatched to any gene: 6. This CDR3 has 16 amino acids. Per the germline V gene, CDR1 is SEHNR and CDR2 is FQNEAQ (reference sequence).

This clonotype has at least ten counts. The J gene is TRBJ2-5, the V gene TRBV7-9; 8 bases agree with TRBD2. Germline V CDR1 and CDR2: SEHNR, FQNEAQ (reference sequence). The CDR3 consists of 17 residues. V was clipped by 4 bases and J by 1 base; unmatched bases: 11. Here the CDR3 DNA reads TGTGCCAGCAGCTCGACGTCCCGCGGGAGGTTCCAAGAGACCCAGTACTTC. Translation gives CASSSTSRGRFQETQYF. Complete variable domain (other parts from reference TRBV7-9 and TRBJ2-5): DTGVSQNPRHKITKRGQNVTFRCDPISEHNRLYWYRQTLGQGPEFLTYFQNEAQLEKSRLLSDRFSAERPKGSFSTLEIQRTEQGDSAMYLCASSSTSRGRFQETQYFGPGTRLLVL.

This clonotype was found many times. This sequence joins TRBV27 and TRBJ2-3; TRBD2 aligns across 13 bases. Trimming at V came to 4 bases and at J to 2 bases, leaving 6 bases not matched to a gene. This CDR3 has 17 amino acids. Germline CDR1 is MNHEY and CDR2 is SMNVEV (reference sequence). The CDR3 nucleotides are TGTGCCAGCAGTTCAACAGGACTAGCGGGAGACACAGATACGCAGTATTTT. Its protein is CASSSTGLAGDTDTQYF.

This clonotype was observed at least ten times. This rearrangement joins TRBV3-1 to TRBJ2-7, with 16 nucleotides matching TRBD2. The CDR3 is 17 residues long. The J segment lost 7 bases and the V segment lost 5 bases, leaving 11 bases of the junction unmatched. Per germline, CDR1 LGHDT and CDR2 YNNKEL (reference sequence). The DNA for the CDR3 is TGTGCCAGCAGCTCGGGACTAGCGGGAGGGCCGTCTGGAGAGCAGTACTTC. It specifies CASSSGLAGGPSGEQYF.

This clonotype was counted at least ten times. This chain links TRBV20-1 with TRBJ2-7; 8 nucleotides line up with TRBD1. Germline CDR1 DFQATT, CDR2 SNEGSKA (reference sequence). The CDR3 sequence is 12 residues long. After removal of 5 bases from V and 6 bases from J, the junction contained 6 bases not matched to a gene. CDR3 residues: CSAHRGEAEQYF. The DNA for the CDR3 is TGCAGTGCTCACAGGGGGGAGGCCGAGCAGTACTTC.

This clonotype appeared many times. The J gene is TRBJ1-1, the V gene TRBV7-9; 7 positions match TRBD1. CDR1 is SEHNR, CDR2 FQNEAQ, per germline (reference sequence). Trimming cost V 5 bases and J 5 bases; bases outside gene matches: 8. The length of the CDR3 is 14 residues. CDR3 sequence: CASSPHRGRTEAFF. The CDR3 nucleotides are TGTGCCAGCAGCCCCCACAGGGGCCGAACTGAAGCTTTCTTT.

The chain recombines TRBV29-1 with TRBJ1-6; D remains ambiguous. The CDR3 length is 13 residues. The germline V gene has CDR1 SQVTM and CDR2 ANQGSEA. Trimming stripped 4 bases from V and 7 bases from J, with 11 bases between. CDR3 residues: CSVAVYRNSPLHF. The CDR3 region has the DNA TGCAGCGTTGCCGTATACAGAAATTCACCCCTCCACTTT.

This clonotype came up many times. The chain employs TRBV20-1 and TRBJ1-6, with D perhaps TRBD1 (5 bases). The CDR3 is 14 residues long. Per germline, CDR1 DFQATT and CDR2 SNEGSKA (reference sequence). Trimming removed 6 bases from V and 4 bases from J, with 13 bases in between. The CDR3 region is CSAGTGGYNSPLHF. In DNA form, the CDR3 reads TGCAGTGCCGGGACGGGGGGGTATAATTCACCCCTCCACTTT.

This clonotype was seen more than once but under ten times. The rearrangement uses TRBV20-1 and TRBJ2-1; 11 nucleotides align to TRBD2. V lost 3 bases and J lost 2; bases outside the gene matches: 6. The length of the CDR3 is 16 residues. CDR1 and CDR2 (germline): DFQATT, SNEGSKA (reference sequence). The CDR3 DNA reads TGCAGTGCTAGGCCTGGGACTAGCGGACCCTACAATGAGCAGTTCTTC. Protein: CSARPGTSGPYNEQFF.